This passage covers 14 T cell receptor beta chains from one sample sequenced in a study of blood T cell repertoires in COVID-19 (dated by TCRdb to about 2020). Library preparation was by the immunoSEQ multiplex PCR assay. What TCRdb holds here is the immuneACCESS table cut down to in-frame rearrangements. Part of the clones is not present; checked against another copy, under half of the missing clones reflect an unresolved V gene, and the others are unexplained. This sample gives roughly 90,000 clones in total; approximately 80% of them show up just once. About 16% of the sample is held by the ten biggest clonotypes. The sequenced sample consisted of peripheral blood. The receptors shown here come from a human donor in a cohort sampled during active COVID-19.

This clone was detected only a few times. V usage is TRBV27 and J usage is TRBJ2-7; weak D call: TRBD1 (6 bases). The germline CDR1 and CDR2 sequences are MNHEY and SMNVEV (reference sequence). The CDR3 length is 14 residues. Trimming removed 5 bases from V and 2 bases from J, with 13 bases in between. The DNA for the CDR3 is TGTGCCAGCAGTCTAGTGACAGGACCCTACGAGCAGTACTTC. It codes for CASSLVTGPYEQYF.

The CDR3 reads CASIRNTEAFF. CDR3 DNA sequence: TGTGCCAGCATTAGGAACACTGAAGCTTTCTTT. This chain links TRBV6-5 with TRBJ1-1; D gene uncertain. Trimming removed 7 bases from V and 1 base from J, with 4 bases in between. The germline gives CDR1 MNHEY, CDR2 SVGAGI. This CDR3 has 11 residues.

The chain combines TRBV5-1 with TRBJ2-1; D not certain. Looked up from germline, CDR1 is SGHRS and CDR2 is YFSETQ. The CDR3 sequence is 12 residues long. Trimming took 4 bases from V and 4 from J, leaving 6 bases between them. The CDR3 is CASSPQYNEQFF. The CDR3 region has the DNA TGCGCCAGCAGCCCCCAATACAATGAGCAGTTCTTC.

The chain uses TRBV27 and TRBJ2-1, with TRBD2 matching over 9 bases. The CDR3 is made up of 16 amino acids. Germline V gene sequence: CDR1 MNHEY, CDR2 SMNVEV (reference sequence). J lost 4 bases, V lost 3 bases, and 7 bases had no gene match. The chain's CDR3 is CASSFTGLASYNEQFF. The CDR3 nucleotides read TGTGCCAGCAGTTTTACAGGACTAGCGAGTTACAATGAGCAGTTCTTC.

This chain uses TRBV29-1 with TRBJ2-1; 8 bases fit TRBD2. V shed 0 bases and J 10 bases; nucleotides not matched to a gene: 5. The CDR3 sequence is 13 residues long. Germline V gives CDR1 SQVTM, CDR2 ANQGSEA. CDR3 bases: TGCAGCGTTGAAGATGGGACTAGACCCGAGCAGTTCTTC. Translating it yields CSVEDGTRPEQFF.

V and J are TRBV24-1 and TRBJ2-3, with 7 bases aligning to TRBD2. In germline, CDR1 is KGHDR, CDR2 SFDVKD. The CDR3 totals 16 residues. V lost 4 bases to trimming and J lost 1 base; unmatched junction nucleotides: 7. CDR3 residues: CATSDPSAGGTDTQYF. The CDR3, as DNA: TGTGCCACCAGTGACCCCTCGGCGGGGGGCACAGATACGCAGTATTTT.

The chain joins TRBV5-1 to TRBJ2-7, with TRBD1 identical over 7 bases. This CDR3 comprises 13 residues. CDR1 is SGHRS and CDR2 is YFSETQ in the germline V gene. V trimming: 5 bases; J trimming: 3 bases; junction bases outside the gene matches: 5. The CDR3 nucleotides read TGCGCCAGCAGTCGCGGACAGGACTACGAGCAGTACTTC. Translating it yields CASSRGQDYEQYF.

This clone was seen a handful of times. V and J are TRBV27 and TRBJ2-1; 7 positions match TRBD2. The V gene end was trimmed by 0 bases and the J gene end by 2 bases; junction bases not matched to a gene: 7. Looked up from germline, CDR1 is MNHEY and CDR2 is SMNVEV (reference sequence). The CDR3 runs to 17 residues. The CDR3 sequence is CASSLSRRERAYNEQFF. The CDR3 DNA reads TGTGCCAGCAGTTTATCGAGGCGGGAGAGGGCCTACAATGAGCAGTTCTTC.

The genes are TRBV18 and TRBJ2-1; TRBD2 agrees at 7 bases. This CDR3 has 14 amino acids. Germline-derived CDR1 and CDR2 are KGHSH and LQKENI. V trimming: 1 base; J trimming: 7 bases; junction bases outside the gene matches: 4. The CDR3 DNA is TGTGCCAGCTCACCACAGGGAGCGGGGAATGAGCAGTTCTTC. It translates to CASSPQGAGNEQFF.

The CDR3 reads CASSPPRQETQYF. The CDR3 DNA sequence: TGTGCCAGCAGTCCCCCCCGGCAAGAGACCCAGTACTTC. The chain employs TRBV28 and TRBJ2-5, with D unclear. The CDR3 is made up of 13 amino acids. Deletions cut 5 bases from V and 2 bases from J, with 9 bases between. Germline CDR1 reads MDHEN; CDR2 reads SYDVKM.

The chain is built from TRBV18 and TRBJ2-5, with 7 bases aligning to TRBD1. This CDR3 has 14 residues. V was pared by 4 bases and J by 1 base, with 3 bases of the junction left unmatched. Germline-derived CDR1 and CDR2 are KGHSH and LQKENI. CDR3 sequence: CASSRRQGQETQYF. CDR3 bases: TGTGCCAGCTCACGGCGACAGGGCCAAGAGACCCAGTACTTC.

This clone was counted a single time. The genes are TRBV2 and TRBJ2-3; a possible D gene is TRBD1 (5 bases). CDR1 and CDR2 from the germline V gene are SNHLY and FYNNEI. The CDR3 runs 15 residues. The V end lost 4 bases, the J end lost 3 bases, and 14 bases lay between the germline ends. CDR3 residues: CASSGQNSPTDTQYF. CDR3 DNA: TGTGCCAGCAGTGGACAGAACTCCCCGACAGATACGCAGTATTTT.

The chain links TRBV19 to TRBJ2-1; 11 nucleotides agree with TRBD1. Losses at the gene ends were 8 bases for V and 1 base for J; bases not matched to a gene: 10. Germline V gene lookup returns CDR1 LNHDA and CDR2 SQIVND (reference sequence). There are 17 residues in the CDR3. Here the CDR3 reads CASSTEGQGGSYNEQFF. CDR3 bases: TGTGCCAGTTCGACTGAGGGACAGGGGGGATCCTACAATGAGCAGTTCTTC. The full variable domain, with the rest looked up from reference TRBV19 and TRBJ2-1, is DGGITQSPKYLFRKEGQNVTLSCEQNLNHDAMYWYRQDPGQGLRLIYYSQIVNDFQKGDIAEGYSVSREKKESFPLTVTSAQKNPTAFYLCASSTEGQGGSYNEQFFGPGTRLTVL.

The rearrangement links TRBV27 to TRBJ1-2; 7 bases align to TRBD1. Germline V gives CDR1 MNHEY, CDR2 SMNVEV (reference sequence). There are 15 residues in the CDR3. Germline trimming cut 5 bases from V and 2 bases from J; bases unmatched to any gene: 8. The CDR3 coding sequence is TGTGCCAGCAGTCTGCACGCGGGACAGAACTATGGCTACACCTTC. Amino acids: CASSLHAGQNYGYTF.